The 28 T cell receptor beta chains below come from one sample, sequenced in a study of T-cell memory formation after mild COVID-19. TCRdb redid the calling of the 5' RACE reads with MiXCR, one entry per CDR3 protein. This table holds about 27,000 distinct CDR3 sequences, 15% to 20% found once. Material: PBMCs or a T cell subset sorted from them (not recorded which). All receptors derive from an adult who had mild COVID-19 (a few samples of this study predate the infection). Cell type and time point are not known.

This clonotype occurred many times. V and J are TRBV12-3 or TRBV12-4 and TRBJ2-1, with TRBD2 matching 9 bases. With 3 bases clipped from V and 2 bases from J, the junction kept 2 bases outside the gene matches. The CDR3 sequence is 15 residues long. Written as DNA, the CDR3 is TGTGCCAGCAGTTTGCGGACTAGCGCCTACAATGAGCAGTTCTTC. Residues: CASSLRTSAYNEQFF.

In its sample, this clonotype was seen a few times. The chain has TRBV4-2 and TRBJ1-6; TRBD1 matches at 7 bases. The CDR3 is 15 amino acids. CDR1 and CDR2 (germline): LGHNA, YNFKEQ. J lost 6 bases, V lost 3 bases, and 5 bases had no gene match. In DNA, the CDR3 is TGTGCCAGCAGCCACCCGGGACAGATTAATTCACCCCTCCACTTT. It codes for CASSHPGQINSPLHF.

This clonotype was detected ten times or more. J is TRBJ2-3 and V is TRBV12-3 or TRBV12-4, with 7 bases that match TRBD2. J gave up 5 bases and V 2 bases, and 7 bases lay outside the gene matches. The CDR3 sequence is 15 residues long. CDR3 bases: TGTGCCAGCAGTTTAAGGGACTACGCTCTAGATACGCAGTATTTT. Its translation is CASSLRDYALDTQYF.

This clonotype came up a few times. The chain joins TRBV5-1 to TRBJ2-1; a weak D match, TRBD2 (6 bases). CDR1 and CDR2 from the germline V gene are SGHRS and YFSETQ. V gave up 0 bases and J gave up 10 bases, with 14 bases separating them. CDR3 length: 14 amino acids. CDR3 nucleotide sequence: TGCGCCAGCAGCTTGGGGGACTCCTCTTCGGAGCAGTTCTTC. Translated, it gives CASSLGDSSSEQFF.

This clonotype occurred many times. V and J are TRBV14 and TRBJ2-1; D remains ambiguous. V was trimmed by 1 base and J by 2 bases, leaving 9 bases between them. Per the germline V gene, CDR1 is SGHDN and CDR2 is FVKESK. This CDR3 has 15 residues. CDR3 protein: CASSQAPRAYNEQFF. As DNA, the CDR3 is TGTGCCAGCAGCCAAGCCCCTCGGGCCTACAATGAGCAGTTCTTC.

This clonotype was observed many times. The chain has TRBV2 and TRBJ2-1, with TRBD2 identical over 11 bases. V shed 5 bases, J shed 14 bases, and the junction held 5 bases outside the gene matches. The CDR3 is 12 amino acids. Germline V gene sequence: CDR1 SNHLY, CDR2 FYNNEI. CDR3 coding DNA: TGTGCCAGCAGTTCGACTAGCGGGGTAGAGTTCTTC. Translation: CASSSTSGVEFF.

This clonotype has a count of ten or more. The chain carries TRBV3-1 and TRBJ2-1; D not resolved. The CDR3 loop spans 13 amino acids. Looked up from germline, CDR1 is LGHDT and CDR2 is YNNKEL (reference sequence). The germline V and J ends were trimmed by 4 bases and 0 bases, with 4 bases remaining between them. The CDR3 DNA follows: TGTGCCAGCAGCCGCCGCTCCTACAATGAGCAGTTCTTC. Amino acid sequence: CASSRRSYNEQFF.

In regard to this clonotype: A much larger clone lies one base from this, so it may be a read error. The rearrangement joins TRBV28 to TRBJ2-1; 7 bases match TRBD2. The V segment lost 7 bases and the J segment 5 bases; nucleotides outside the gene matches: 11. Looked up from germline, CDR1 is MDHEN and CDR2 is SYDVKM. This CDR3 has 15 amino acids. DNA of the CDR3: TGTGCCAGCACCATGGGAGGGTTTGCCGACAATGAGCAGTTCTTC. It encodes CASTMGGFADNEQFF.

This clonotype was observed at least ten times. The gene calls are TRBV7-8 and TRBJ2-7; D not resolved. V was trimmed by 5 bases and J by 4 bases, leaving 18 bases between them. The CDR3 spans 15 residues. CDR1 is SGHVS and CDR2 is FQNEAQ in the germline V gene. The CDR3 spells CASSPRRLLFYEQYF. The DNA of the CDR3 is TGTGCCAGCAGCCCCAGACGGCTACTATTTTACGAGCAGTACTTC.

This clonotype appeared a few times. This chain uses TRBV2 with TRBJ1-1; 7 bases agree with TRBD1. Germline V gene lookup returns CDR1 SNHLY and CDR2 FYNNEI. Trimming removed 8 bases from V and 11 bases from J; junction bases left unmatched: 11. CDR3 size: 12 residues. This CDR3 is CASGTVGLGAFF. The CDR3 bases are TGTGCCAGCGGGACAGTCGGTCTGGGGGCTTTCTTT.

This clonotype was counted many times. The gene calls are TRBV11-1 and TRBJ2-4; D uncertain. V was pared by 5 bases and J by 15 bases, with 17 bases between. The CDR3 covers 12 residues. Per the germline V gene, CDR1 is SGHAT and CDR2 is FQDESV (reference sequence). CDR3 in amino acids: CASSPDGQVRYF. DNA for the CDR3: TGTGCCAGCAGCCCCGATGGTCAGGTGCGGTACTTC.

This clonotype has at least ten counts. The chain combines TRBV12-3 or TRBV12-4 with TRBJ1-1; TRBD1 is a possible D gene (5 bases). CDR3 length equals 13 residues. V shed 6 bases and J shed 4 bases, with 12 bases lying between them. The CDR3: CASSRGMGTEAFF. In DNA, the CDR3 is TGTGCCAGCAGCCGGGGGATGGGCACTGAAGCTTTCTTT.

This clonotype showed up just a few times. The genes are TRBV7-9 and TRBJ1-2; 10 positions match TRBD1. This CDR3 contains 17 residues. Germline V gene lookup returns CDR1 SEHNR and CDR2 FQNEAQ (reference sequence). Germline trimming cut 6 bases from V and 7 bases from J; bases unmatched to any gene: 17. CDR3 sequence reads: CASRPTELTGGYSGYTF. The CDR3 nucleotides read TGTGCCAGCAGACCTACTGAATTGACAGGGGGCTATTCTGGCTACACCTTC.

V usage is TRBV19 and J usage is TRBJ1-2, with D maybe TRBD1 (5 bases). Germline V gives CDR1 LNHDA, CDR2 SQIVND (reference sequence). V was pared by 4 bases and J by 5 bases, with 11 bases between. This CDR3 comprises 13 residues. CDR3 loop: CASSKGAGYGYTF. In DNA form, the CDR3 reads TGTGCCAGTAGTAAAGGGGCTGGGTATGGCTACACCTTC. The variable domain in full, completed from reference TRBV19 and TRBJ1-2, reads DGGITQSPKYLFRKEGQNVTLSCEQNLNHDAMYWYRQDPGQGLRLIYYSQIVNDFQKGDIAEGYSVSREKKESFPLTVTSAQKNPTAFYLCASSKGAGYGYTFGSGTRLTVV.

By proportion, this clonotype is medium-sized (0.01 to 0.1%). The chain carries TRBV12-3 or TRBV12-4 and TRBJ2-5; possible D gene TRBD1, 6 bases. The CDR3 covers 13 residues. Deletions cut 2 bases from V and 4 bases from J, with 8 bases between. CDR3 sequence: CASSLQGTETQYF. The CDR3 DNA reads as TGTGCCAGCAGTTTACAGGGGACAGAGACCCAGTACTTC.

This clonotype was picked up many times. This chain uses TRBV7-8 with TRBJ1-4; weak D call: TRBD1 (6 bases). This CDR3 contains 15 residues. CDR1 and CDR2 (germline): SGHVS, FQNEAQ. The ends were cut back, 5 bases at V and 8 bases at J, with 18 bases in the middle. CDR3 in amino acids: CASSLRGGSAEKLFF. The DNA of the CDR3 is TGTGCCAGCAGCCTGAGGGGGGGCTCGGCGGAAAAACTGTTTTTT. The variable domain in full, completed from reference TRBV7-8 and TRBJ1-4, reads GAGVSQSPRYKVAKRGQDVALRCDPISGHVSLFWYQQALGQGPEFLTYFQNEAQLDKSGLPSDRFFAERPEGSVSTLKIQRTQQEDSAVYLCASSLRGGSAEKLFFGSGTQLSVL.

This clonotype was detected ten times or more. The chain uses TRBV12-3 or TRBV12-4 and TRBJ2-1; D may be TRBD2 (5 bases). CDR3 length equals 15 residues. The V end was cut by 3 bases, the J end by 6 bases, with 15 bases between. The CDR3 reads CASSFPGISGNEQFF. CDR3 nucleotide sequence: TGTGCCAGCAGTTTCCCGGGGATTTCTGGCAATGAGCAGTTCTTC.

The CDR3 spells CSARGQESSYEQYF. CDR3 DNA: TGCAGTGCTAGGGGTCAGGAAAGCTCCTACGAGCAGTACTTC. The rearrangement joins TRBV20-1 to TRBJ2-7; D is uncertain. This CDR3 comprises 14 residues. Germline V gene lookup returns CDR1 DFQATT and CDR2 SNEGSKA (reference sequence). V lost 3 bases and J 0 bases, leaving 12 bases between the germline ends.

This clonotype has at least ten counts. V gene TRBV4-3 combines with J gene TRBJ1-6, with unresolved D. In germline, CDR1 is LGHNA, CDR2 YSLEER. The ends were cut back, 1 base at V and 9 bases at J, with 13 bases in the middle. This CDR3 contains 15 residues. The CDR3 sequence is CASSQGAKSGSPLHF. CDR3 DNA: TGCGCCAGCAGCCAAGGGGCAAAAAGTGGTTCACCCCTCCACTTT.

The chain is built from TRBV7-9 and TRBJ2-2; D not resolved. This CDR3 has 13 residues. Germline CDR1 is SEHNR and CDR2 is FQNEAQ (reference sequence). The V and J ends lost 0 bases and 5 bases respectively, with 4 bases between them. The CDR3 nucleotides are TGTGCCAGCAGCTTAGCTACGACCGGGGAGCTGTTTTTT. Translating it yields CASSLATTGELFF.

This clonotype has just a few counts. This chain uses TRBV6-1 with TRBJ1-2, with 8 bases aligning to TRBD1. With V trimmed by 3 bases and J by 2 bases, 5 bases remained unmatched. The CDR3 contains 15 residues. Germline V gene sequence: CDR1 MNHNS, CDR2 SASEGT. CDR3 in DNA: TGTGCCAGCAGTGATATGGCAGGGGGCAACTATGGCTACACCTTC. Its translation is CASSDMAGGNYGYTF.

The V call is TRBV6-5, the J call TRBJ1-1; D ambiguous. This CDR3 has 13 amino acids. V gave up 3 bases and J gave up 0 bases, with 5 bases separating them. Germline lookup yields CDR1 MNHEY and CDR2 SVGAGI. CDR3 sequence (DNA): TGTGCCAGCAGTTATGAGCTGAACACTGAAGCTTTCTTT. Its translation: CASSYELNTEAFF.

This clonotype was observed a few times. The chain employs TRBV19 and TRBJ1-5; D possibly corresponds to TRBD1 (6 bases). The CDR3 totals 15 residues. CDR1 is LNHDA, CDR2 SQIVND, per germline (reference sequence). V lost 6 bases to trimming and J lost 4 bases, with 16 bases between them. CDR3 region: CASSPARGGNQPQHF. The CDR3 DNA is TGTGCCAGTAGCCCCGCCAGGGGAGGTAATCAGCCCCAGCATTTT.

V and J are TRBV5-6 and TRBJ2-1; TRBD2 aligns across 11 bases. With V trimmed by 3 bases and J by 4 bases, 6 bases remained unmatched. From germline, CDR1 is SGHDT and CDR2 YYEEEE. CDR3 length equals 16 residues. CDR3 coding DNA: TGTGCCAGCAGCTCGAAGAGACTAGCGGGGTACAATGAGCAGTTCTTC. It encodes CASSSKRLAGYNEQFF.

This clonotype was observed at least ten times. This chain uses TRBV25-1 with TRBJ2-7, with TRBD1 as a possible D gene (6 bases). CDR3 length: 15 residues. Looked up from germline, CDR1 is MGHDK and CDR2 is SYGVNS. Trimming took 6 bases from V and 6 from J, leaving 21 bases between them. CDR3 nucleotides: TGTGCCAGCAGGGGGGCCAGGGGACCGCGCTTCGAGCAGTACTTC. Encoded protein: CASRGARGPRFEQYF.

The V call is TRBV5-1, the J call TRBJ1-2; D perhaps matches TRBD1 (6 bases). The CDR3 is 15 amino acids. V was pared by 4 bases and J by 0 bases, with 13 bases between. Germline V gives CDR1 SGHRS, CDR2 YFSETQ. The CDR3, as DNA: TGCGCCAGCAGCGAAGGACAGTCAGCTAACTATGGCTACACCTTC. Translation gives CASSEGQSANYGYTF.

This clonotype was picked up many times. This chain links TRBV4-2 with TRBJ2-1; the match to TRBD2 covers 7 bases. The V gene's germline CDR1 is LGHNA and CDR2 YNFKEQ. Trimming removed 4 bases from V and 7 bases from J; junction bases left unmatched: 7. This CDR3 is 14 amino acids long. CDR3 region: CASSRGGDRNEQFF. CDR3 nucleotide sequence: TGTGCCAGCAGCCGGGGGGGGGATAGGAATGAGCAGTTCTTC.

This clonotype was seen many times. This chain links TRBV7-2 with TRBJ2-1; the match to TRBD2 covers 10 bases. Losses at the gene ends were 3 bases for V and 10 bases for J; bases not matched to a gene: 9. From germline, CDR1 is SGHTA and CDR2 FQGNSA. The CDR3 has 15 amino acids. The CDR3 loop is CASSFSGGALGEQFF. The CDR3 coding sequence is TGTGCCAGCAGCTTCAGCGGGGGGGCCTTAGGGGAGCAGTTCTTC.